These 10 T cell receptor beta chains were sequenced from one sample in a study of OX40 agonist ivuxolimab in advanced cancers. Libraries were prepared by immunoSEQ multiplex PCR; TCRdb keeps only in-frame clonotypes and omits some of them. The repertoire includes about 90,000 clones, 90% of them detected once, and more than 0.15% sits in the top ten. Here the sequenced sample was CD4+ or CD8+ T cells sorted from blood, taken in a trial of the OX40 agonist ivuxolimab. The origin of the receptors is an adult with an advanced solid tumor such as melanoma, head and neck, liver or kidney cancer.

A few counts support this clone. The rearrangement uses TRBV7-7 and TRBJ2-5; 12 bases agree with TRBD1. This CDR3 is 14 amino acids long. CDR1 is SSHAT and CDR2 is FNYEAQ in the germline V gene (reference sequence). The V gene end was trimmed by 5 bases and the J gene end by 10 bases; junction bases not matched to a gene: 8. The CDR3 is CASSLGQGALYQYF. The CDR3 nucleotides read TGTGCCAGCAGCCTGGGACAGGGGGCCCTTTACCAGTACTTC. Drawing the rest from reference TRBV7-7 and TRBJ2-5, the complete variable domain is GAGVSQSPRYKVTKRGQDVTLRCDPISSHATLYWYQQALGQGPEFLTYFNYEAQPDKSGLPSDRFSAERPEGSISTLTIQRTEQRDSAMYRCASSLGQGALYQYFGPGTRLLVL.

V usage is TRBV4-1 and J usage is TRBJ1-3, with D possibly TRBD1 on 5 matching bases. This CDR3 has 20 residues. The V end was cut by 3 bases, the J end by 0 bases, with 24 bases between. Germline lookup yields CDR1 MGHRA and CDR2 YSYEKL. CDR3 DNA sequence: TGCGCCAGCAGCCAGTCCAGCGGGGCTTGGGGTTTCAGCTCTGGAAACACCATATATTTT. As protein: CASSQSSGAWGFSSGNTIYF.

The DNA of the CDR3 is TGTGCCAGCAGTGAAAGCCCAGTTGGGACAACTGAAGCTTTCTTT. Its protein product is CASSESPVGTTEAFF. V gene TRBV2 combines with J gene TRBJ1-1; a weak D match, TRBD1 (6 bases). The CDR3 is 15 residues long. V was cut by 2 bases and J by 5 bases, with 15 bases left in between. Germline-derived CDR1 and CDR2 are SNHLY and FYNNEI.

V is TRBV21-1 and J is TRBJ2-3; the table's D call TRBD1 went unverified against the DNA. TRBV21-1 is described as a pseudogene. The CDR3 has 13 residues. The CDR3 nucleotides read TGTGCCAGCAGCAAGGGACAGATCTATACGCAGTATTTT. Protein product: CASSKGQIYTQYF.

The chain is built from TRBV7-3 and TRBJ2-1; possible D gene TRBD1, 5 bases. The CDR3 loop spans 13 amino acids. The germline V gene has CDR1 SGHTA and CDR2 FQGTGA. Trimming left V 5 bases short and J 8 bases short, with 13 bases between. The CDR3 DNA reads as TGTGCCAGCAGCAATACAGGCTTGCATGAGCAGTTCTTC. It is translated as CASSNTGLHEQFF.

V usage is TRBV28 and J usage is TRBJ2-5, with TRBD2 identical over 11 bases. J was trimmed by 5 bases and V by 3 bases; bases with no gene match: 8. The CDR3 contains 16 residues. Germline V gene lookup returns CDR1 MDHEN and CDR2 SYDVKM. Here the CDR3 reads CASSLASGRFVETQYF. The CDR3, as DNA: TGTGCCAGCAGTTTGGCTAGCGGGAGGTTCGTGGAGACCCAGTACTTC.

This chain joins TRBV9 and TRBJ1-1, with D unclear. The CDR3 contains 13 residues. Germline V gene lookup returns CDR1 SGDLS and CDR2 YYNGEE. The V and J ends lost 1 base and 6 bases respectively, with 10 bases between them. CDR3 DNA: TGTGCCAGCAGCGTAAAGGTTGGTGCTGAAGCTTTCTTT. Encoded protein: CASSVKVGAEAFF.

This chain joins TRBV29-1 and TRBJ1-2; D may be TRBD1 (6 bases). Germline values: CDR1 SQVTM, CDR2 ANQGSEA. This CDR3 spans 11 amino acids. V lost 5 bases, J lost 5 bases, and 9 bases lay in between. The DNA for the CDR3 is TGCAGCGTTTCTACAGGGTATGGCTACACCTTC. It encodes CSVSTGYGYTF.

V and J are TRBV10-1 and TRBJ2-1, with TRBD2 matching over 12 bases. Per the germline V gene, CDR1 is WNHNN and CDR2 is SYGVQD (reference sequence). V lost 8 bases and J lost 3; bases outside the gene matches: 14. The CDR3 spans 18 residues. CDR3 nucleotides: TGCGCCAGCTCCCGGGGGCTAGCGGGAGGGCCCTTCTACAATGAGCAGTTCTTC. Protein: CASSRGLAGGPFYNEQFF.

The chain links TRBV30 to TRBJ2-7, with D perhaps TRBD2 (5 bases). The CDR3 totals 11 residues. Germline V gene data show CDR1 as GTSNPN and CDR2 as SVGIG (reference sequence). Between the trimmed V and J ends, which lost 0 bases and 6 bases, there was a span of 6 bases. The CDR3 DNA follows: TGTGCCTGGAGTGTAGGAGGCGAGCAGTACTTC. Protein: CAWSVGGEQYF.